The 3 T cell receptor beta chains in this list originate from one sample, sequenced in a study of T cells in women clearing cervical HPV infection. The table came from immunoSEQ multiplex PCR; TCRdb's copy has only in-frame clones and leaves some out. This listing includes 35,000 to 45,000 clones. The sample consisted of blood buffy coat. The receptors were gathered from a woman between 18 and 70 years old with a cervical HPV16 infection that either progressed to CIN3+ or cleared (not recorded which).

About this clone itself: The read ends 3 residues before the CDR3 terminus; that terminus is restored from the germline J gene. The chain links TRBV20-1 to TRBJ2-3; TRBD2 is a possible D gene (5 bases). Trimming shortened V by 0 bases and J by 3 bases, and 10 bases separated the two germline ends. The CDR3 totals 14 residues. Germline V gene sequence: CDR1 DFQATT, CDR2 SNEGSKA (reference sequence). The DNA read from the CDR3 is TGCAGTGCTAGAGATTCGGGGAGAACAGATACG. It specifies CSARDSGRTDT. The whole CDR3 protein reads CSARDSGRTDTQYF.

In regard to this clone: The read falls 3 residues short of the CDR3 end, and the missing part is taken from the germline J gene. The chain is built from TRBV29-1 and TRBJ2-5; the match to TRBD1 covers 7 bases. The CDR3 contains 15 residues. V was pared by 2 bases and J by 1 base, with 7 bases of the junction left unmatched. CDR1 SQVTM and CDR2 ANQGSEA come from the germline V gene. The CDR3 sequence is CSVEFPAGGQETQYF. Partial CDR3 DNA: TGCAGCGTTGAATTTCCGGCAGGGGGCCAAGAGACC.

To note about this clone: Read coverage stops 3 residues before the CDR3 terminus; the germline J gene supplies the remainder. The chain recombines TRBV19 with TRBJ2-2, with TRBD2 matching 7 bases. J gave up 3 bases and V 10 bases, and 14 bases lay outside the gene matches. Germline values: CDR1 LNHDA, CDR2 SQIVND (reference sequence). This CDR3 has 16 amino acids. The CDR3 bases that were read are TGTGCCACCTCGGCGGCGGGAGTGCGAGACACCGGGGAG. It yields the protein CATSAAGVRDTGE. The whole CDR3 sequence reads CATSAAGVRDTGELFF.